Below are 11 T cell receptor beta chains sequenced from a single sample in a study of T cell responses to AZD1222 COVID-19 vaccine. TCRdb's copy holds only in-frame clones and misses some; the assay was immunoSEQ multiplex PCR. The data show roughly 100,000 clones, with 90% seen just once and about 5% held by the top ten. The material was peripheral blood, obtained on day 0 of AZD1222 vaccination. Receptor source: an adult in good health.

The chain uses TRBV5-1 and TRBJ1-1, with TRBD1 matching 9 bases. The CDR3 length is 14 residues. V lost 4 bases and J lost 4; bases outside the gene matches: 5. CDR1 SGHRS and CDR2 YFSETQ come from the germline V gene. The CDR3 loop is CASSRGDRATEAFF. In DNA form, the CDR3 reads TGCGCCAGCAGCCGCGGGGACAGGGCCACTGAAGCTTTCTTT.

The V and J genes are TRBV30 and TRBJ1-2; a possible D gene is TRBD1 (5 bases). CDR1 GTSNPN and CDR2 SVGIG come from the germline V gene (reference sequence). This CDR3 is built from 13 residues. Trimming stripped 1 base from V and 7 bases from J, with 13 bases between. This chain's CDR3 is CAWSAPTRGGYTF. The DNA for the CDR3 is TGTGCCTGGAGTGCTCCGACGAGGGGTGGCTACACCTTC.

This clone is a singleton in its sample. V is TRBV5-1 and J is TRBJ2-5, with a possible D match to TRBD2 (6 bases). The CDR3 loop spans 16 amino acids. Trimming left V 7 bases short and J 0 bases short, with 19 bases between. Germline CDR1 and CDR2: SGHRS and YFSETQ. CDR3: CASQLGGAPYQETQYF. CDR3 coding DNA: TGCGCCAGCCAGCTCGGGGGTGCGCCGTACCAAGAGACCCAGTACTTC.

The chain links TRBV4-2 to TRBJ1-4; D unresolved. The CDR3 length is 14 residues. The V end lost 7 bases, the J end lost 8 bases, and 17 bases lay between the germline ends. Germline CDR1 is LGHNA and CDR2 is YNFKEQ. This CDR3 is CASTPERADEKLFF. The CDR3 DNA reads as TGTGCCAGCACCCCGGAGAGGGCGGACGAAAAACTGTTTTTT.

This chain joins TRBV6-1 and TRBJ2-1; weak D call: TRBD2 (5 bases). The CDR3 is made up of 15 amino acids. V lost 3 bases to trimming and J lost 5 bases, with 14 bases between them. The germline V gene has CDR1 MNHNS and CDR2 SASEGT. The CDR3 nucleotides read TGTGCCAGCAGTGATAAGCGAGGGCCAAACAATGAGCAGTTCTTC. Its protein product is CASSDKRGPNNEQFF.

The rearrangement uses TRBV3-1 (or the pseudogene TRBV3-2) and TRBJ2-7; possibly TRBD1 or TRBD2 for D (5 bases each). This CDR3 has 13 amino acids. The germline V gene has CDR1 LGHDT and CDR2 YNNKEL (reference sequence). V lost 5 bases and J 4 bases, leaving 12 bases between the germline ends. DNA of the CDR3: TGTGCCAGCAGCATTAGTGGGGGTTACGAGCAGTACTTC. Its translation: CASSISGGYEQYF.

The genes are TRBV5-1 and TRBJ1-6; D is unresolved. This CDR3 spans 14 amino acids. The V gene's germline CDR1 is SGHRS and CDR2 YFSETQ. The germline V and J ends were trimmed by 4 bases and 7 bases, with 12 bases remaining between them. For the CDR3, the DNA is TGCGCCAGCAGCATGGACCCTGGGAATTCACCCCTCCACTTT. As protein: CASSMDPGNSPLHF.

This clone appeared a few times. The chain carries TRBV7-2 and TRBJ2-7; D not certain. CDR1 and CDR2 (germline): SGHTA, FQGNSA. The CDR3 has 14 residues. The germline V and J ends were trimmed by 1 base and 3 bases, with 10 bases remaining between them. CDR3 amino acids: CASSLGGRYYEQYF. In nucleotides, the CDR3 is TGTGCCAGCAGCTTAGGAGGACGGTACTACGAGCAGTACTTC. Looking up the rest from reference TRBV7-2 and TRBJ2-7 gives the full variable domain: GAGVSQSPSNKVTEKGKDVELRCDPISGHTALYWYRQSLGQGLEFLIYFQGNSAPDKSGLPSDRFSAERTGGSVSTLTIQRTQQEDSAVYLCASSLGGRYYEQYFGPGTRLTVT.

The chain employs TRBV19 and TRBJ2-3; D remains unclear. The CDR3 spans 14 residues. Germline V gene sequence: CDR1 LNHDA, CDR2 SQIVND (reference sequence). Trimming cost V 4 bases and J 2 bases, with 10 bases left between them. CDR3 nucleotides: TGTGCCAGTAGTAAAGGCTACGTCACAGATACGCAGTATTTT. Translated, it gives CASSKGYVTDTQYF.

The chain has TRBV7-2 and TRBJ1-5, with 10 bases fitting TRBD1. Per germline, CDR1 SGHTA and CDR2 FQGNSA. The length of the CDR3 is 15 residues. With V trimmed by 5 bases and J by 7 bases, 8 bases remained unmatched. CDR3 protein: CASSPRQGAGQPQHF. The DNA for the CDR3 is TGTGCCAGCAGCCCTAGACAGGGGGCAGGACAGCCCCAGCATTTT.

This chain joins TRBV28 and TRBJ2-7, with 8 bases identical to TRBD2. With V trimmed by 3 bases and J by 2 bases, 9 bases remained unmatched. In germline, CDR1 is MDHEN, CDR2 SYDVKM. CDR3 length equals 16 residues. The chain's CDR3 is CASSFRPGLGTYEQYF. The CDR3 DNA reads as TGTGCCAGCAGTTTCCGTCCGGGACTAGGGACCTACGAGCAGTACTTC.